The 13 T cell receptor beta chains presented below share a single source sample, sequenced in a study of regulatory T cells in long-lasting Graves disease. Time point meaning: newly diagnosed GD, antithyroid drugs for less than 3 months. PBMC RNA was the source of the TCR library. With iRepertoire HTBI primers and Arm-PCR of CDR3 regions, TCR beta libraries were built. MiXCR was run by TCRdb on the multiplex PCR reads, yielding one entry per CDR3 protein. This table has 400,000 to 450,000 distinct CDR3 sequences, approximately 15% appearing once. These data were likewise used in another study, on T cells in Graves' hyperthyroidism and ophthalmopathy.

Sequences were derived from peripheral blood mononuclear cells (PBMCs), sampled at new diagnosis, from a patient treated with antithyroid drugs. These receptor sequences come from a woman aged 25 to 39 with Graves disease.

This clonotype was seen only a few times. The chain recombines TRBV4-1 with TRBJ2-6, with a weak D call TRBD2 (5 bases). With 0 bases removed from V and 13 bases from J, the gap between germline ends came to 7 bases. The CDR3 consists of 12 residues. Germline CDR1 and CDR2: MGHRA and YSYEKL. The CDR3 sequence: CASSQDRGVLTF. For the CDR3, the DNA is TGCGCCAGCAGCCAAGACCGGGGTGTCCTGACTTTC.

The gene calls are TRBV14 and TRBJ2-3; TRBD1 matches at 9 bases. The CDR3 loop spans 16 amino acids. J gave up 4 bases and V 6 bases, and 11 bases lay outside the gene matches. CDR1 is SGHDN, CDR2 FVKESK, per germline. The CDR3 nucleotides read TGTGCCAGCAGGCTCACAAACAGGGGGCGAGCAGATACGCAGTATTTT. Encoded protein: CASRLTNRGRADTQYF.

There are a few counts of this clonotype. A much larger clone lies a single base off, so this may be a read error. The chain is built from TRBV13 and TRBJ2-7; TRBD2 aligns across 7 bases. This CDR3 comprises 14 residues. Germline CDR1 PRHDT, CDR2 FYEKMQ (reference sequence). The CDR3 DNA follows: TGTGCCGGCAGCTCTCTAGCGGAGCCCTACGAGCAGTACTTC. It specifies CAGSSLAEPYEQYF. Full variable domain (missing parts from reference TRBV13 and TRBJ2-7): AAGVIQSPRHLIKEKRETATLKCYPIPRHDTVYWYQQGPGQDPQFLISFYEKMQSDKGSIPDRFSAQQFSDYHSELNMSSLELGDSALYFCAGSSLAEPYEQYFGPGTRLTVT.

This clonotype was recorded at least ten times. J is TRBJ2-7 and V is TRBV27; possibly TRBD1 for D (5 bases). The CDR3 runs 15 residues. The germline gives CDR1 MNHEY, CDR2 SMNVEV (reference sequence). Trimming took 6 bases from V and 3 from J, leaving 18 bases between them. In DNA, the CDR3 is TGTGCCAGCAGCGTTTCGCAGGGTATAGGCTACGAGCAGTACTTC. It specifies CASSVSQGIGYEQYF.

V gene TRBV20-1 combines with J gene TRBJ2-7; D is perhaps TRBD1 or TRBD2 (5 bases each). This CDR3 is 15 amino acids long. V dropped 6 bases and J dropped 0 bases, with 18 bases sitting between them. Germline-derived CDR1 and CDR2 are DFQATT and SNEGSKA (reference sequence). CDR3 in DNA: TGCAGTGCCTCCCGTCCGGGACGGCCCTCCTACGAGCAGTACTTC. This codes for CSASRPGRPSYEQYF.

This clonotype was recorded many times. The CDR3 nucleotides are TGTGCCACCAGTGATTTTTCCGGTGGATCCTACGAGCAGTACTTC. The encoded protein is CATSDFSGGSYEQYF. The V and J genes are TRBV24-1 and TRBJ2-7; D is unclear. The CDR3 contains 15 residues. Trimming shortened V by 1 base and J by 1 base, and 10 bases separated the two germline ends. Germline CDR1 KGHDR, CDR2 SFDVKD.

There are a few counts of this clonotype. The chain joins TRBV6-1 to TRBJ2-7; 8 bases are shared with TRBD2. Germline V gives CDR1 MNHNS, CDR2 SASEGT. V lost 6 bases to trimming and J lost 2 bases; unmatched junction nucleotides: 9. This CDR3 spans 15 amino acids. This CDR3 reads CASRAGGTRAYEQYF. The CDR3 DNA reads TGTGCCAGCAGGGCGGGCGGGACTAGAGCCTACGAGCAGTACTTC.

V usage is TRBV30 and J usage is TRBJ1-5, with D possibly being TRBD1 (6 bases). The CDR3 loop spans 14 amino acids. V was cut by 5 bases and J by 2 bases, with 13 bases left in between. CDR1 is GTSNPN, CDR2 SVGIG, per germline (reference sequence). CDR3 in DNA: TGTGCCTGGGGCAGACAGGTTGGCAATCAGCCCCAGCATTTT. Amino acids: CAWGRQVGNQPQHF.

This clonotype was detected many times. V and J are TRBV3-1 and TRBJ1-5; D gene unclear. CDR1 and CDR2 (germline): LGHDT, YNNKEL (reference sequence). The CDR3 consists of 15 residues. V shed 0 bases and J shed 4 bases, with 10 bases lying between them. This CDR3 is CASSQDIVPNQPQHF. The CDR3 bases are TGTGCCAGCAGCCAAGATATAGTCCCGAATCAGCCCCAGCATTTT. Drawing the rest from reference TRBV3-1 and TRBJ1-5, the complete variable domain is DTAVSQTPKYLVTQMGNDKSIKCEQNLGHDTMYWYKQDSKKFLKIMFSYNNKELIINETVPNRFSPKSPDKAHLNLHINSLELGDSAVYFCASSQDIVPNQPQHFGDGTRLSIL.

This clonotype was found many times. The J gene is TRBJ2-1, the V gene TRBV3-1, with 8 bases lining up with TRBD1. The germline gives CDR1 LGHDT, CDR2 YNNKEL (reference sequence). The CDR3 extends over 16 amino acids. J gave up 7 bases and V 1 base, and 9 bases lay outside the gene matches. This chain's CDR3 is CASSQGRQGARNEQFF. The CDR3 DNA is TGTGCCAGCAGCCAAGGTCGGCAGGGGGCTCGGAATGAGCAGTTCTTC.

The V and J genes are TRBV5-1 and TRBJ1-1; 7 positions agree with TRBD1. Germline V lookup: CDR1 SGHRS, CDR2 YFSETQ. The junction had 8 bases not matched to a gene; V was cut back by 3 bases and J by 3 bases. CDR3 length equals 15 residues. CDR3 protein: CASSYGTVRDTEAFF. Written as DNA, the CDR3 is TGCGCCAGCAGCTATGGGACAGTGAGGGACACTGAAGCTTTCTTT.

This clonotype was counted only a few times. J is TRBJ2-4 and V is TRBV7-9; D uncertain. CDR1 is SEHNR, CDR2 FQNEAQ, per germline (reference sequence). The CDR3 loop spans 18 amino acids. V lost 1 base, J lost 2 bases, and 18 bases lay in between. The CDR3 sequence: CASSLDGGVRSTKNIQYF. CDR3 sequence (DNA): TGTGCCAGCAGCTTAGACGGCGGAGTAAGGTCGACCAAAAACATTCAGTACTTC.

This clonotype was observed at least ten times. The CDR3 sequence: CAWRGARGYTF. The CDR3, as DNA: TGTGCCTGGAGAGGGGCTAGGGGCTACACCTTC. The gene calls are TRBV30 and TRBJ1-2, with TRBD1 as a possible D gene (5 bases). Germline-derived CDR1 and CDR2 are GTSNPN and SVGIG (reference sequence). The CDR3 covers 11 residues. V dropped 3 bases and J dropped 8 bases, with 10 bases sitting between them.